The rows below give T cell receptor beta chains drawn from one sample of a study of blood T cell repertoires in COVID-19. TCRdb's table, derived via immunoSEQ multiplex PCR, lists solely in-frame clones and lacks some. Of fewer than 350,000 clones listed, approximately 88% are singletons. The material sequenced was PBMCs or T cells enriched from blood (not recorded which). The receptor source for this set is a woman between 40 and 50 years old who had recovered from COVID-19. CDR3s include the opening cysteine and the closing phenylalanine or tryptophan. The D gene is left open where the match is weak.

D gene | J gene | V gene | CDR3 protein
. | TRBJ1-2 | TRBV6-1 | CASSESEGNYGYTF
. | TRBJ2-2 | TRBV5-1 | CASRSWQANTGELFF
TRBD2 | TRBJ2-5 | TRBV18 | CASSRPGSGGETQYF
TRBD1 | TRBJ1-5 | TRBV28 | CASRGDRGQPQHF
. | TRBJ1-2 | TRBV3-1/TRBV3-2 | CASSQDAGTAYGYTF
TRBD1 | TRBJ1-3 | TRBV3-1/TRBV3-2 | CASSLVTGAGNTIYF
TRBD1 | TRBJ1-2 | TRBV6-2/TRBV6-3 | CASSHPRGESYGYTF
TRBD1 | TRBJ1-1 | TRBV24-1 | CATSDPTGGNTEAFF
TRBD2 | TRBJ2-2 | TRBV5-1 | CASSLMGLAGGGTGELFF
TRBD2 | TRBJ2-7 | TRBV7-2 | CASSPGTNLLSYEQYF
. | TRBJ1-2 | TRBV5-1 | CASSFLEGAGYGYTF
. | TRBJ2-6 | TRBV9 | CASSVDPQGRAHSGANVLTF
TRBD1 | TRBJ1-2 | TRBV5-1 | CASSLLQGMGGYTF
. | TRBJ1-5 | TRBV27 | CASSLPQDAYSNQPQHF
. | TRBJ2-5 | TRBV29-1 | CSVIERGETQYF
TRBD1 | TRBJ1-2 | TRBV5-1 | CASSITGTGGGYTF
TRBD1 | TRBJ2-7 | TRBV7-2 | CASTKSGTDSYEQYF
TRBD1 | TRBJ2-7 | TRBV3-1/TRBV3-2 | CASSRPGTGSYEQYF
TRBD1 | TRBJ1-2 | TRBV6-5 | CASRTGGTANYGYTF
. | TRBJ2-7 | TRBV6-5 | CASSPTDSEQYF